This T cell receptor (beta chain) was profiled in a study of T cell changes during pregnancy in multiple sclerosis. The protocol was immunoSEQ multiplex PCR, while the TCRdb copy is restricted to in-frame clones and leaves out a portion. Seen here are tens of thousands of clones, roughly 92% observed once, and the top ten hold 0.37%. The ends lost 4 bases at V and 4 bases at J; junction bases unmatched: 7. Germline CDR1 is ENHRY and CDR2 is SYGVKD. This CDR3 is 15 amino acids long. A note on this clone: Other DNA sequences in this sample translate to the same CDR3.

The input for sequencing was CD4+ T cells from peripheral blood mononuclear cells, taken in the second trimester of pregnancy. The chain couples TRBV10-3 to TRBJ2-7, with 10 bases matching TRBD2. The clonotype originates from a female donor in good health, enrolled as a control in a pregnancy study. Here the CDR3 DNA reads TGTGCCATCAGTGGGGCCGGGACTAGCGCGTACGAGCAGTACTTC. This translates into CAISGAGTSAYEQYF.